The subject of this entry is one T cell receptor beta chain. What it recognizes is unknown. The record originates from a study of CD4 T cells in relation to SARS-CoV-2 and coronaviruses. Study context: Negative control cultures got HIV-1 Nef peptides or no peptide. The restricting HLA molecule for shared crossreactive spike epitopes was mapped.

The study, taken as a whole, reports: Around 62% of donors had memory CD4+ clonotypes crossrecognizing SARS-CoV-2 and common cold coronavirus spike.

The CDR3 covers 15 residues. Germline CDR1 is SGHTA and CDR2 is FQGTGA. V lost 5 bases and J 7 bases, leaving 18 bases between the germline ends. CD4+ T cells from unexposed donors were obtained before the COVID-19 pandemic (2011-2018). After 10 to 11 days of culture, CD4+ T cells were isolated. On days 3 and 7, cultures got half fresh IL-2 medium. Only in-frame clones appear in the TCRdb table, and some are missing; sequencing was by immunoSEQ multiplex PCR. This table holds 10,000 to 15,000 clones, 69% found once. The sequence came from a human donor in good health. Source material: CD4+ T cells from PBMCs, cultured in vitro. This chain connects TRBV7-3 to TRBJ2-1, with D perhaps TRBD2 (5 bases). The CDR3 coding sequence is TGTGCCAGCAGCCCACAGCTAGCTTCCGAGAATGAGCAGTTCTTC. This encodes CASSPQLASENEQFF.